These 20 T cell receptor beta chains share one sample of origin, sequenced in a study of cytomegalovirus exposure and HLA in healthy donors. Primers: 60 Vbeta forward and 13 Jbeta reverse. Libraries were prepared by immunoSEQ multiplex PCR; TCRdb keeps only in-frame clonotypes and omits some of them. The sample has 150,000 to 200,000 clones; about 78% are singletons. The sample was PBMCs. The receptors shown here come from a woman aged 45 to 65 in good health and CMV-seropositive.

The rearrangement uses TRBV19 and TRBJ2-7; 7 bases map to TRBD2. Trimming removed 5 bases from V and 7 bases from J; junction bases left unmatched: 11. In germline, CDR1 is LNHDA, CDR2 SQIVND (reference sequence). This CDR3 has 14 amino acids. The CDR3 DNA reads TGTGCCAGTAGTCCGACCGGGACTAATGGGGAGCAGTACTTC. Translating gives CASSPTGTNGEQYF.

This chain connects TRBV14 to TRBJ2-7, with TRBD1 matching 7 bases. This CDR3 spans 15 amino acids. Germline CDR1 SGHDN, CDR2 FVKESK. V gave up 6 bases and J gave up 2 bases; unmatched junction bases: 10. The CDR3 nucleotides are TGTGCCAGCAGTCTTGGTGGCAGGGGGACCTACGAGCAGTACTTC. Its translation: CASSLGGRGTYEQYF.

V usage is TRBV6-5 and J usage is TRBJ1-2; 7 bases match TRBD1. Germline loops: CDR1 MNHEY, CDR2 SVGAGI. Losses at the gene ends were 6 bases for V and 10 bases for J; bases not matched to a gene: 5. CDR3 size: 11 residues. The CDR3 sequence: CASRTGQFYTF. For the CDR3, the DNA is TGTGCCAGCAGGACGGGACAGTTCTACACCTTC.

The chain recombines TRBV19 with TRBJ1-3; the match to TRBD1 covers 7 bases. Germline CDR1 is LNHDA and CDR2 is SQIVND (reference sequence). The CDR3 is 15 residues long. Unmatched junction bases numbered 6, after V lost 3 bases and J lost 4 bases. CDR3 region: CASSIPTGEGNTIYF. CDR3 nucleotide sequence: TGTGCCAGTAGTATCCCTACAGGGGAAGGAAACACCATATATTTT.

The rearrangement links TRBV11-2 to TRBJ1-5; possibly TRBD1 for D (6 bases). Germline V gene data show CDR1 as SGHAT and CDR2 as FQNNGV. There are 16 residues in the CDR3. V dropped 2 bases and J dropped 2 bases, with 13 bases sitting between them. The CDR3 is CASSLRGGPGNQPQHF. The CDR3 nucleotides are TGTGCCAGCAGCTTAAGGGGGGGCCCTGGCAATCAGCCCCAGCATTTT.

This clone was seen a single time. The chain employs TRBV6-1 and TRBJ1-4; TRBD1 matches 10 bases. The germline V gene encodes CDR1 MNHNS and CDR2 SASEGT. The CDR3 totals 16 residues. J lost 5 bases, V lost 3 bases, and 6 bases had no gene match. As DNA, the CDR3 is TGTGCCAGCAGTGAGACAGGGGGCGGGGGCAATGAAAAACTGTTTTTT. It codes for CASSETGGGGNEKLFF.

The chain is built from TRBV7-3 and TRBJ2-2; TRBD1 agrees at 10 bases. The CDR3 totals 17 residues. Trimming at V came to 5 bases and at J to 7 bases, leaving 13 bases not matched to a gene. Germline V lookup: CDR1 SGHTA, CDR2 FQGTGA. Here the CDR3 reads CASSLSPDRGRIGELFF. Here the CDR3 DNA reads TGTGCCAGCAGCCTAAGCCCTGACAGGGGGCGCATCGGGGAGCTGTTTTTT.

The V and J genes are TRBV5-1 and TRBJ2-7; a weak D match, TRBD2 (5 bases). CDR3 length: 12 amino acids. Germline assignment: CDR1 SGHRS and CDR2 YFSETQ. Trimming removed 2 bases from V and 4 bases from J, with 7 bases in between. The CDR3 protein is CASSFSGYEQYF. In DNA form, the CDR3 reads TGCGCCAGCAGCTTTTCGGGGTACGAGCAGTACTTC.

The gene calls are TRBV5-4 and TRBJ2-1, with 8 bases matching TRBD2. CDR1 SGHNT and CDR2 YYREEE come from the germline V gene (reference sequence). The V and J ends lost 2 bases and 5 bases, in that order; junction bases with no gene match: 6. This CDR3 spans 15 amino acids. CDR3 nucleotides: TGTGCCAGCAGCTTCGGTGGTAGCGGGAACAATGAGCAGTTCTTC. This encodes CASSFGGSGNNEQFF. Based on the CDR3 plus reference TRBV5-4 and TRBJ2-1, the full variable domain is ETGVTQSPTHLIKTRGQQVTLRCSSQSGHNTVSWYQQALGQGPQFIFQYYREEENGRGNFPPRFSGLQFPNYSSELNVNALELDDSALYLCASSFGGSGNNEQFFGPGTRLTVL.

The chain carries TRBV5-1 and TRBJ1-3; TRBD1 matches 7 bases. The CDR3 covers 16 residues. The trim removed 0 bases at V and 4 bases at J, leaving 7 bases unmatched. The germline V gene has CDR1 SGHRS and CDR2 YFSETQ. DNA of the CDR3: TGCGCCAGCAGCTTGGAGGGGACAGTTTTCGGAAACACCATATATTTT. Translating it yields CASSLEGTVFGNTIYF.

The chain uses TRBV4-1 and TRBJ1-1; 7 bases match TRBD1. J gave up 4 bases and V 0 bases, and 11 bases lay outside the gene matches. In germline, CDR1 is MGHRA, CDR2 YSYEKL. CDR3 length: 17 amino acids. As DNA, the CDR3 is TGCGCCAGCAGCCAAGATGTGACAGGGATATTTACCACTGAAGCTTTCTTT. Its translation: CASSQDVTGIFTTEAFF.

The chain couples TRBV6-5 to TRBJ1-6; TRBD1 matches 8 bases. The germline gives CDR1 MNHEY, CDR2 SVGAGI. CDR3 length: 15 residues. The V and J ends lost 5 bases and 7 bases, in that order; junction bases with no gene match: 7. CDR3 sequence reads: CASSRGQGPNSPLHF. In DNA form, the CDR3 reads TGTGCCAGCAGTCGAGGACAGGGACCGAATTCACCCCTCCACTTT.

The V and J genes are TRBV5-6 and TRBJ1-3; D is ambiguous. Germline-derived CDR1 and CDR2 are SGHDT and YYEEEE. V shed 4 bases and J shed 1 base, with 6 bases lying between them. CDR3 length equals 13 residues. In DNA, the CDR3 is TGTGCCAGCAGCCCGCGATCTGGAAACACCATATATTTT. This codes for CASSPRSGNTIYF.

V usage is TRBV6-1 and J usage is TRBJ1-5; D gene ambiguous. V was trimmed by 4 bases and J by 0 bases, leaving 13 bases between them. The CDR3 extends over 16 amino acids. The germline CDR1 and CDR2 sequences are MNHNS and SASEGT. CDR3 amino acids: CASSAMGEGSNQPQHF. The CDR3 nucleotides are TGTGCCAGCAGTGCCATGGGTGAGGGTAGCAATCAGCCCCAGCATTTT.

The chain recombines TRBV5-1 with TRBJ2-6; 7 bases agree with TRBD2. Germline CDR1 is SGHRS and CDR2 is YFSETQ. The V gene end was trimmed by 3 bases and the J gene end by 0 bases; junction bases not matched to a gene: 12. The CDR3 extends over 19 amino acids. CDR3 coding DNA: TGCGCCAGCAGCTCTTCGGGAGGACCCCCTTTCTCTGGGGCCAACGTCCTGACTTTC. This sequence encodes CASSSSGGPPFSGANVLTF.

The chain carries TRBV19 and TRBJ1-6; D not certain. Germline loops: CDR1 LNHDA, CDR2 SQIVND (reference sequence). This CDR3 has 14 amino acids. V lost 2 bases to trimming and J lost 6 bases, with 8 bases between them. CDR3 sequence reads: CASSIRESNSPLHF. The CDR3 nucleotides read TGTGCCAGTAGTATAAGGGAGAGTAATTCACCCCTCCACTTT. Full variable domain (rest looked up from reference TRBV19 and TRBJ1-6): DGGITQSPKYLFRKEGQNVTLSCEQNLNHDAMYWYRQDPGQGLRLIYYSQIVNDFQKGDIAEGYSVSREKKESFPLTVTSAQKNPTAFYLCASSIRESNSPLHFGNGTRLTVT.

This clone has only a few counts. The chain carries TRBV4-1 and TRBJ2-5, with D maybe TRBD1 (7 bases). Germline CDR1 reads MGHRA; CDR2 reads YSYEKL. The V and J ends lost 0 bases and 6 bases respectively, with 17 bases between them. This CDR3 has 16 residues. DNA of the CDR3: TGCGCCAGCAGCCAAGAATGGGGGGAAGGGGGCAAGACCCAGTACTTC. It translates to CASSQEWGEGGKTQYF.

The DNA for the CDR3 is TGTGCCAGCAGCGTAGAGCCAGGGCAGCCGTACGAGCAGTACTTC. It encodes CASSVEPGQPYEQYF. The chain joins TRBV9 to TRBJ2-5, with D maybe TRBD1 (5 bases). TRBJ2-7 matches the DNA end more closely, so the J call is doubtful. Germline CDR1 is SGDLS and CDR2 is YYNGEE. The CDR3 extends over 15 amino acids.

The chain uses TRBV11-2 and TRBJ1-3; D not certain. Trimming left V 5 bases short and J 2 bases short, with 10 bases between. The CDR3 is made up of 14 amino acids. The germline CDR1 and CDR2 sequences are SGHAT and FQNNGV. CDR3 in amino acids: CASSTDRAGNTIYF. The CDR3 DNA reads as TGTGCCAGCAGCACCGACCGGGCTGGAAACACCATATATTTT.

This chain links TRBV6-5 with TRBJ1-3, with TRBD1 as a possible D gene (5 bases). The germline CDR1 and CDR2 sequences are MNHEY and SVGAGI. The length of the CDR3 is 15 residues. V lost 0 bases, J lost 1 base, and 7 bases lay in between. Written as DNA, the CDR3 is TGTGCCAGCAGTTACTCGGGGGGTTCTGGAAACACCATATATTTT. This gives the protein CASSYSGGSGNTIYF.